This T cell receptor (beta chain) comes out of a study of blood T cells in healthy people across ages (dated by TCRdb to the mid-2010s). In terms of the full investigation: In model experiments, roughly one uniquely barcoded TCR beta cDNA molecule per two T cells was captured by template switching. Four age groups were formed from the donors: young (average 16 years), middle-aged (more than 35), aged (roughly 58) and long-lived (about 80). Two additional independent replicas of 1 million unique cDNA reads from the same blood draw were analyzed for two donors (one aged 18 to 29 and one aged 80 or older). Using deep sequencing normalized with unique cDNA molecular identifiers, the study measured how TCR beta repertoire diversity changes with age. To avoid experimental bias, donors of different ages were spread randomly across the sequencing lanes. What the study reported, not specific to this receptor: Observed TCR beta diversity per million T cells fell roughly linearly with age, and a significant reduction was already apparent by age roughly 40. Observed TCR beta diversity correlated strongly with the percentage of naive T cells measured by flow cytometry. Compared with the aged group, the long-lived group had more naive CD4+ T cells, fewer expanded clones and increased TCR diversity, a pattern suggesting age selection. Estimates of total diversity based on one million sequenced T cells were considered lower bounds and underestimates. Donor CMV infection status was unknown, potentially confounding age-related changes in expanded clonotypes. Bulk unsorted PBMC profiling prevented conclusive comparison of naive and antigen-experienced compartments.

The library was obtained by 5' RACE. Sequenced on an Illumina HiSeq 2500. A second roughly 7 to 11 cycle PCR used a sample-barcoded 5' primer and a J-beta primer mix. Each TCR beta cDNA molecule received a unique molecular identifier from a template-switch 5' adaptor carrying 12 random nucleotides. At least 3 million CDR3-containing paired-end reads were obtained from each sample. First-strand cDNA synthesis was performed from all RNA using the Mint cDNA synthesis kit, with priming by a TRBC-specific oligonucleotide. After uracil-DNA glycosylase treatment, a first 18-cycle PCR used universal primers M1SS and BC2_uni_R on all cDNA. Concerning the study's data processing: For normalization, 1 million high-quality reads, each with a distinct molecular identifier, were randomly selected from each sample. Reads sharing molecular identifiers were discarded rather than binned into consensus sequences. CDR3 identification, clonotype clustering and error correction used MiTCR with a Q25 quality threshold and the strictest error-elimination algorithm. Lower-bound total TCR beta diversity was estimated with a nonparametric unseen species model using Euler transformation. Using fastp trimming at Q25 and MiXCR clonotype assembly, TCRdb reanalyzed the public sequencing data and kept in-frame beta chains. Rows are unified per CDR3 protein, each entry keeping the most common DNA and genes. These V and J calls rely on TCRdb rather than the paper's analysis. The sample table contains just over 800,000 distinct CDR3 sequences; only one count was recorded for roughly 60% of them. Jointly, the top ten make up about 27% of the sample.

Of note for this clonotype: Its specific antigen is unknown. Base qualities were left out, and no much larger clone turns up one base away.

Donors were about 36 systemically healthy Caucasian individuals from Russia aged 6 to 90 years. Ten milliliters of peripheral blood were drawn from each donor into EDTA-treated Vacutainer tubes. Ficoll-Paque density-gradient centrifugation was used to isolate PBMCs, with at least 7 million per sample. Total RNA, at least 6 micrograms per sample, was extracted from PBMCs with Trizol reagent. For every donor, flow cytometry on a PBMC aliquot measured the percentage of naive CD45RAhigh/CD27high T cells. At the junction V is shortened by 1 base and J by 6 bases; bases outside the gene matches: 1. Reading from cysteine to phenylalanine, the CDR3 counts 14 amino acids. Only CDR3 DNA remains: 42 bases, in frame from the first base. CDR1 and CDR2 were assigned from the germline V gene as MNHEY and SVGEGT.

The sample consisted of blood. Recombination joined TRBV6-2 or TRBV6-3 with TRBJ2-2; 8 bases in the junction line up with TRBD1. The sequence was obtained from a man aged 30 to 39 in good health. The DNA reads TGTGCCAGCAGTTACTGGGACAGGCCCGGGGAGCTGTTTTTT. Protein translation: CASSYWDRPGELFF.